This TCR beta chain was captured in a study of blood T cell repertoires in COVID-19. Study information: Acute and convalescent COVID-19 specimens originated in the United States, Italy and Spain.

V lost 3 bases, J lost 6 bases, and 9 bases lay in between. CDR3 length: 13 residues. Per the study methods: Estimated nucleated cell counts came from reference gene primer amplification. TCRdb keeps only in-frame clones here, not all; method: immunoSEQ multiplex PCR. V and J calls and clone size follow that table, whereas D and trimming were derived from the DNA. This table has tens of thousands of clones, about 90% appearing once. The receptor was isolated from a human donor in a cohort sampled during active COVID-19. The chain couples TRBV12-3 or TRBV12-4 to TRBJ2-1, with unresolved D. Sequenced sample: peripheral blood. The CDR3 nucleotides are TGTGCCAGCAGTTTTGTAGCACGCAATGAGCAGTTCTTC. This sequence encodes CASSFVARNEQFF.